The 26 T cell receptor beta chains reported below all come from one sample, sequenced in a study of blood T cell repertoires in COVID-19 (dated by TCRdb to about 2020). The library was produced with the immunoSEQ multiplex PCR assay. Entries here come from immuneACCESS through TCRdb and include only in-frame sequences with V and J called. Some clones fail to appear in such tables; in the studies checked, an unresolved V gene covers under half of the shortfall, and the cause of the remainder is unknown. Recorded for this sample are 84,000 or so clones; about 83% of them occurred a single time. The top ten constitute 25% to 35% of the sample. The sequenced sample consisted of peripheral blood. These receptors originate from a woman older than 75 with acute or convalescent COVID-19.

This clone was counted between two and nine times. The gene calls are TRBV11-3 and TRBJ2-1; 7 bases line up with TRBD2. Germline-derived CDR1 and CDR2 are SGHNT and YENEEA. Trimming removed 2 bases from V and 6 bases from J; junction bases left unmatched: 16. The CDR3 has 18 amino acids. CDR3 in DNA: TGTGCCAGCAGCTTATGGAGTAACGGCGCTAGCGGCTTCAATGAGCAGTTCTTC. It codes for CASSLWSNGASGFNEQFF.

CDR3 nucleotides: TGCGCCAGCAGCAATGGACACTACACAGATACGCAGTATTTT. Amino acids: CASSNGHYTDTQYF. V is TRBV5-1 and J is TRBJ2-3; D is possibly TRBD1 (5 bases). Looked up from germline, CDR1 is SGHRS and CDR2 is YFSETQ. V was pared by 4 bases and J by 2 bases, with 11 bases between. This CDR3 has 14 amino acids.

CDR3 region: CASSFGQGETQYF. The CDR3 DNA sequence: TGTGCCAGCAGCTTCGGACAGGGAGAGACCCAGTACTTC. The rearrangement links TRBV3-1 (or the pseudogene TRBV3-2) to TRBJ2-5, with 8 nucleotides matching TRBD1. This CDR3 spans 13 amino acids. Germline V gene sequence: CDR1 LGHDT, CDR2 YNNKEL (reference sequence). The J segment lost 4 bases and the V segment lost 5 bases, leaving 3 bases of the junction unmatched.

This chain joins TRBV10-3 and TRBJ2-3; the match to TRBD2 covers 11 bases. Germline V lookup: CDR1 ENHRY, CDR2 SYGVKD. V trimming: 2 bases; J trimming: 3 bases; junction bases outside the gene matches: 1. This CDR3 is 15 amino acids long. DNA for the CDR3: TGTGCCATCAGTGAGCGACTAGCGGGGACAGATACGCAGTATTTT. It translates to CAISERLAGTDTQYF.

V and J are TRBV7-2 and TRBJ2-5, with 9 bases that match TRBD2. Trimming removed 5 bases from V and 5 bases from J; junction bases left unmatched: 18. CDR3 length: 18 residues. CDR1 SGHTA and CDR2 FQGNSA come from the germline V gene. CDR3 DNA sequence: TGTGCCAGCAGCCCGGGATTCCTTTATAGCGGGAGCGTTGAGACCCAGTACTTC. Its translation is CASSPGFLYSGSVETQYF.

The V call is TRBV5-1, the J call TRBJ2-5, with a possible D match to TRBD2 (6 bases). The CDR3 is 14 residues long. V was clipped by 1 base and J by 0 bases, with 7 bases between them. CDR1 and CDR2 from the germline V gene are SGHRS and YFSETQ. The CDR3 nucleotides read TGCGCCAGCAGCTTGAGGACTAACCAAGAGACCCAGTACTTC. Amino acid sequence: CASSLRTNQETQYF.

This chain joins TRBV29-1 and TRBJ1-1; D not resolved. The CDR3 length is 14 residues. Trimming cost V 5 bases and J 3 bases, with 16 bases left between them. In germline, CDR1 is SQVTM, CDR2 ANQGSEA. CDR3 residues: CSVMRPQVDTEAFF. CDR3 in DNA: TGCAGCGTTATGCGACCTCAGGTGGACACTGAAGCTTTCTTT.

This chain connects TRBV5-6 to TRBJ2-1; a weak D match, TRBD1 (6 bases). The CDR3 sequence is 14 residues long. Germline values: CDR1 SGHDT, CDR2 YYEEEE. V lost 3 bases, J lost 2 bases, and 9 bases lay in between. The CDR3 DNA is TGTGCCAGCAGCTCCGGGACAACCTACAATGAGCAGTTCTTC. This sequence encodes CASSSGTTYNEQFF.

This chain connects TRBV18 to TRBJ2-5; TRBD2 matches 10 bases. Germline loops: CDR1 KGHSH, CDR2 LQKENI. V shed 5 bases and J 2 bases; nucleotides not matched to a gene: 2. There are 14 residues in the CDR3. The CDR3 sequence is CASSSGRGQETQYF. The DNA for the CDR3 is TGTGCCAGCTCAAGCGGGAGGGGTCAAGAGACCCAGTACTTC.

The rearrangement uses TRBV19 and TRBJ1-1; D call uncertain. The CDR3 loop spans 14 amino acids. With 1 base removed from V and 0 bases from J, the gap between germline ends came to 6 bases. Germline V gene lookup returns CDR1 LNHDA and CDR2 SQIVND (reference sequence). In DNA form, the CDR3 reads TGTGCCAGTAGTATAGGCCAGTTGAACACTGAAGCTTTCTTT. Its protein is CASSIGQLNTEAFF.

The chain recombines TRBV4-1 with TRBJ2-7; 12 bases agree with TRBD2. CDR1 MGHRA and CDR2 YSYEKL come from the germline V gene. With 1 base clipped from V and 2 bases from J, the junction kept 9 bases outside the gene matches. The CDR3 contains 18 residues. The CDR3 is CASSQGGPGTSGPYEQYF. The CDR3 DNA sequence: TGCGCCAGCAGCCAAGGGGGCCCCGGGACTAGCGGGCCCTACGAGCAGTACTTC.

The chain combines TRBV5-4 with TRBJ2-1; 7 positions match TRBD1. This CDR3 has 14 amino acids. V was pared by 2 bases and J by 9 bases, with 8 bases of the junction left unmatched. Germline V lookup: CDR1 SGHNT, CDR2 YYREEE (reference sequence). The CDR3 spells CASSFRQGDSEQFF. The CDR3, as DNA: TGTGCCAGCAGCTTCCGACAGGGTGATAGTGAGCAGTTCTTC.

CDR3 DNA: TGTGCCAGCAGTTTATTGACAGGGGGTCAGCCCCAGCATTTT. Its protein is CASSLLTGGQPQHF. The V call is TRBV28, the J call TRBJ1-5, with 9 positions matching TRBD1. The CDR3 is 14 residues long. V gave up 1 base and J gave up 6 bases; unmatched junction bases: 1. The V gene's germline CDR1 is MDHEN and CDR2 SYDVKM.

The rearrangement uses TRBV10-3 and TRBJ2-5; 7 bases fit TRBD1. This CDR3 is built from 13 residues. V dropped 4 bases and J dropped 5; count of bases not matched to a gene: 4. Germline V gives CDR1 ENHRY, CDR2 SYGVKD. CDR3 protein: CAISGQGEETQYF. CDR3 nucleotide sequence: TGTGCCATCAGTGGACAGGGTGAGGAGACCCAGTACTTC.

The chain is built from TRBV2 and TRBJ1-5; D possibly corresponds to TRBD1 (6 bases). Deletions cut 2 bases from V and 6 bases from J, with 14 bases between. CDR1 SNHLY and CDR2 FYNNEI come from the germline V gene. The length of the CDR3 is 15 residues. The CDR3 bases are TGTGCCAGCAGTGAACGGGGGGCTAGGACTCAGCCCCAGCATTTT. Translation: CASSERGARTQPQHF.

This clone appeared once. The rearrangement links TRBV9 to TRBJ2-7, with 9 bases matching TRBD2. CDR3 size: 15 residues. From germline, CDR1 is SGDLS and CDR2 YYNGEE. V trimming: 0 bases; J trimming: 4 bases; junction bases outside the gene matches: 5. In DNA, the CDR3 is TGTGCCAGCAGCGTAGGTAGCGGGAGAGCGTACGAGCAGTACTTC. It translates to CASSVGSGRAYEQYF.

This chain joins TRBV2 and TRBJ1-1; the match to TRBD1 covers 8 bases. Germline CDR1 reads SNHLY; CDR2 reads FYNNEI. With 6 bases clipped from V and 10 bases from J, the junction kept 4 bases outside the gene matches. This CDR3 region has 11 residues. The CDR3 is CASRADRVAFF. CDR3 in DNA: TGTGCCAGCAGGGCGGACAGGGTAGCTTTCTTT.

The CDR3 DNA follows: TGTGCCAGCAGTGGGTGGACTAGCGCCTACAATGAGCAGTTCTTC. Its protein is CASSGWTSAYNEQFF. The rearrangement links TRBV6-6 to TRBJ2-1, with 9 bases fitting TRBD2. The CDR3 consists of 15 residues. J gave up 2 bases and V 5 bases, and 4 bases lay outside the gene matches. CDR1 MNHNY and CDR2 SVGAGI come from the germline V gene (reference sequence).

The chain employs TRBV7-2 and TRBJ1-6, with D perhaps matching TRBD1 (5 bases). V lost 7 bases and J lost 9, with 13 bases in between. Germline assignment: CDR1 SGHTA and CDR2 FQGNSA. CDR3 size: 13 residues. The CDR3 DNA reads as TGTGCCAGCAACTCGGGGGGGGTTTCACCCCTCCACTTT. Amino acid sequence: CASNSGGVSPLHF.

The rearrangement uses TRBV28 and TRBJ2-2; D is possibly TRBD1 (6 bases). The CDR3 has 15 residues. The germline V and J ends were trimmed by 7 bases and 7 bases, with 19 bases remaining between them. Germline CDR1 and CDR2: MDHEN and SYDVKM. The CDR3: CASTTPGDYGGELFF. The CDR3 region has the DNA TGTGCCAGCACCACCCCAGGGGATTACGGCGGGGAGCTGTTTTTT.

V and J are TRBV2 and TRBJ2-3; 7 nucleotides line up with TRBD1. Trimming took 3 bases from V and 2 from J; bases not matched to a gene: 5. Germline CDR1 reads SNHLY; CDR2 reads FYNNEI. The CDR3 has 15 residues. The CDR3: CASSDWTGFTDTQYF. The CDR3 bases are TGTGCCAGCAGTGATTGGACAGGATTCACAGATACGCAGTATTTT.

This chain uses TRBV11-3 with TRBJ2-1, with TRBD2 matching over 9 bases. Trimming cost V 9 bases and J 3 bases; bases outside gene matches: 9. The CDR3 has 15 amino acids. Germline-derived CDR1 and CDR2 are SGHNT and YENEEA. In DNA, the CDR3 is TGTGCCAGTAGGAGCGGGAGGCCGGGCTACAATGAGCAGTTCTTC. It translates to CASRSGRPGYNEQFF. Combining the CDR3 with reference TRBV11-3 and TRBJ2-1 gives the whole variable domain EAGVVQSPRYKIIEKKQPVAFWCNPISGHNTLYWYLQNLGQGPELLIRYENEEAVDDSQLPKDRFSAERLKGVDSTLKIQPAELGDSAVYLCASRSGRPGYNEQFFGPGTRLTVL.

This clone was picked up one time. The gene calls are TRBV24-1 and TRBJ2-5, with 11 bases fitting TRBD2. Per the germline V gene, CDR1 is KGHDR and CDR2 is SFDVKD. The junction had 10 bases not matched to a gene; V was cut back by 5 bases and J by 0 bases. The CDR3 spans 18 residues. DNA for the CDR3: TGTGCCACCAGTGCCGGGACTAGCGGAGCGCCGAACCAAGAGACCCAGTACTTC. It yields the protein CATSAGTSGAPNQETQYF.

The rearrangement joins TRBV6-5 to TRBJ2-1, with 8 bases matching TRBD2. The junction had 7 bases not matched to a gene; V was cut back by 5 bases and J by 7 bases. There are 14 residues in the CDR3. CDR1 is MNHEY, CDR2 SVGAGI, per germline. The CDR3 DNA reads TGTGCCAGCAGTAGGCATAGCGGGACTAATGAGCAGTTCTTC. Its translation: CASSRHSGTNEQFF.

V is TRBV10-3 and J is TRBJ2-6; 10 nucleotides match TRBD1. CDR3 size: 17 residues. V dropped 8 bases and J dropped 0; count of bases not matched to a gene: 7. CDR1 and CDR2 (germline): ENHRY, SYGVKD. CDR3 DNA: TGTGCCATCGGAAGACAGGGGGCACTCTCTGGGGCCAACGTCCTGACTTTC. It codes for CAIGRQGALSGANVLTF.

This chain connects TRBV19 to TRBJ2-2; 7 bases line up with TRBD2. The CDR3 length is 16 residues. V dropped 2 bases and J dropped 2; count of bases not matched to a gene: 5. Germline V lookup: CDR1 LNHDA, CDR2 SQIVND (reference sequence). CDR3 amino acids: CASSIKASGNTGELFF. CDR3 coding DNA: TGTGCCAGTAGTATAAAGGCTAGCGGTAACACCGGGGAGCTGTTTTTT.